Sequencing of this TCR beta chain was carried out in a study of neurological immune-mediated disorders. TCRdb ran MiXCR on the 5' RACE reads and lists one entry per CDR3 protein. The table shows tens of thousands of distinct CDR3 sequences, with roughly 4.3% occurring only once. This CDR3 spans 13 amino acids. In germline, CDR1 is DFQATT, CDR2 SNEGSKA (reference sequence). This clonotype occurred many times. The TCR was taken from a man aged 25 to 45 with multiple sclerosis. The sequencing sample was made of PBMCs. The J gene is TRBJ1-1, the V gene TRBV20-1; D uncertain. CDR3 nucleotide sequence: TGCAGCCTCCAAGAACACCCGAACACTGAAGCTTTCTTT. It is translated as CSLQEHPNTEAFF.